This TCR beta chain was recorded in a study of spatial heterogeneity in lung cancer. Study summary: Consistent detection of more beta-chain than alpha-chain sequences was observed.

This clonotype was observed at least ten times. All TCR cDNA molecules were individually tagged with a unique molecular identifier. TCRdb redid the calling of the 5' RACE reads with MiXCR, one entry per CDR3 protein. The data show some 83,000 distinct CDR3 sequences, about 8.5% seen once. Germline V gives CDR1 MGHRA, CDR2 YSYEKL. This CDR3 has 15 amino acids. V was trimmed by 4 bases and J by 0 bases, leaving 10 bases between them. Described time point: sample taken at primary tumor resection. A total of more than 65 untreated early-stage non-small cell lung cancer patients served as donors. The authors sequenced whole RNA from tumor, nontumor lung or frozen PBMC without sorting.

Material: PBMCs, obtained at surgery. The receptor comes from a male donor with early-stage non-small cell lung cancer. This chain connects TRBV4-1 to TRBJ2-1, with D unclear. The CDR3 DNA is TGCGCCAGCAGCCTTGCTGTCAACTCCTACAATGAGCAGTTCTTC. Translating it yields CASSLAVNSYNEQFF.